This is a list of T cell receptor beta chains from one sample in a study of response to subunit inactivated influenza vaccine. TCRdb re-derived calls from the RT-PCR reads in MiXCR, one entry per CDR3 protein. The sample shows 450,000 to 500,000 distinct CDR3 sequences, about 10% of them seen only once. The input for sequencing was PBMCs from blood, taken roughly 45 days after vaccination. These receptors all come from a man aged 45-65 years who received an inactivated influenza vaccine. The CDR3 runs from the conserved cysteine through the conserved F or W. Each record gives: clone size, J gene, D gene, CDR3 length, V gene, CDR3 protein, CDR3 DNA. The D gene is left open where the match is weak. Clone size appears in some rows only: once, few, many, or a class for an expanded clone.

clone size: many; J gene: TRBJ1-1; D gene: -; CDR3 length: 13; V gene: TRBV7-9; CDR3 protein: CASSGIQGAEAFF; CDR3 DNA: TGTGCCAGCAGCGGGATCCAGGGCGCTGAAGCTTTCTTT
clone size: few; J gene: TRBJ1-1; D gene: -; CDR3 length: 15; V gene: TRBV20-1; CDR3 protein: CSARDPTDMNTEAFF; CDR3 DNA: TGCAGTGCTAGAGATCCCACGGATATGAACACTGAAGCTTTCTTT
clone size: few; J gene: TRBJ2-1; D gene: -; CDR3 length: 12; V gene: TRBV6-2/TRBV6-3; CDR3 protein: CASSPRVREQFF; CDR3 DNA: TGTGCCAGCAGTCCCAGGGTGAGGGAGCAGTTCTTC
clone size: few; J gene: TRBJ2-3; D gene: -; CDR3 length: 14; V gene: TRBV11-1; CDR3 protein: CASSFGRVADTQYF; CDR3 DNA: TGTGCCAGCAGCTTTGGTAGAGTGGCAGATACGCAGTATTTT
clone size: few; J gene: TRBJ2-1; D gene: TRBD1; CDR3 length: 14; V gene: TRBV4-3; CDR3 protein: CASSQYSGTGVSTF; CDR3 DNA: TGCGCCAGCAGCCAGTACTCCGGGACAGGGGTCTCCACCTTC
clone size: few; J gene: TRBJ2-7; D gene: -; CDR3 length: 13; V gene: TRBV9; CDR3 protein: CASSDGGGYEQYF; CDR3 DNA: TGTGCCAGCAGCGACGGAGGGGGCTACGAGCAGTACTTC
clone size: many; J gene: TRBJ1-1; D gene: -; CDR3 length: 14; V gene: TRBV6-1; CDR3 protein: CASSLRGGNTEAFF; CDR3 DNA: TGTGCCAGCAGCCTCCGGGGGGGAAATACTGAAGCTTTCTTT
clone size: -; J gene: TRBJ2-5; D gene: -; CDR3 length: 14; V gene: TRBV28; CDR3 protein: CASSPIQGRETQYF; CDR3 DNA: TGTGCCAGCAGTCCGATACAGGGGAGGGAGACCCAGTACTTC
clone size: -; J gene: TRBJ2-7; D gene: -; CDR3 length: 11; V gene: TRBV28; CDR3 protein: CTSSLAYEQYF; CDR3 DNA: TGTACCAGCAGCCTCGCCTACGAGCAGTACTTC
clone size: many; J gene: TRBJ1-2; D gene: -; CDR3 length: 14; V gene: TRBV12-3/TRBV12-4; CDR3 protein: CASSLAGSNYGYTF; CDR3 DNA: TGTGCCAGCAGTTTAGCAGGGTCTAACTATGGCTACACCTTC
clone size: -; J gene: TRBJ2-3; D gene: TRBD1; CDR3 length: 14; V gene: TRBV20-1; CDR3 protein: CSAKGTGGTDTQYF; CDR3 DNA: TGCAGTGCTAAGGGGACAGGTGGAACAGATACGCAGTATTTT
clone size: few; J gene: TRBJ2-3; D gene: TRBD2; CDR3 length: 16; V gene: TRBV7-2; CDR3 protein: CASSLLAGGFTDTQYF; CDR3 DNA: TGTGCCAGCAGCTTACTAGCGGGAGGATTCACAGATACGCAGTATTTT
clone size: -; J gene: TRBJ2-1; D gene: -; CDR3 length: 15; V gene: TRBV5-4; CDR3 protein: CASERRDVIYNEQFF; CDR3 DNA: TGTGCCAGCGAACGGCGGGATGTAATCTACAATGAGCAGTTCTTC
clone size: -; J gene: TRBJ2-4; D gene: -; CDR3 length: 14; V gene: TRBV20-1; CDR3 protein: CSASDVGSKNIQYF; CDR3 DNA: TGCAGTGCTTCGGACGTAGGTTCCAAAAACATTCAGTACTTC
clone size: -; J gene: TRBJ2-5; D gene: -; CDR3 length: 13; V gene: TRBV12-3/TRBV12-4; CDR3 protein: CASSSSPHQTQYF; CDR3 DNA: TGTGCCAGCAGTTCCAGCCCCCATCAGACCCAGTACTTC
clone size: few; J gene: TRBJ1-2; D gene: -; CDR3 length: 14; V gene: TRBV6-5; CDR3 protein: CASSSRALEYGYTF; CDR3 DNA: TGTGCCAGCAGTTCGAGGGCCTTGGAGTATGGCTACACCTTC
clone size: many; J gene: TRBJ2-1; D gene: -; CDR3 length: 14; V gene: TRBV20-1; CDR3 protein: CSARDGGSYNEQFF; CDR3 DNA: TGCAGTGCTAGAGACGGCGGCTCTTACAATGAGCAGTTCTTC
clone size: -; J gene: TRBJ1-5; D gene: TRBD1; CDR3 length: 16; V gene: TRBV6-1; CDR3 protein: CASRPSGPGQGSPQHF; CDR3 DNA: TGTGCCAGCAGACCCAGCGGACCGGGACAGGGGAGTCCCCAGCATTTT
clone size: -; J gene: TRBJ2-5; D gene: TRBD2; CDR3 length: 16; V gene: TRBV6-2/TRBV6-3; CDR3 protein: CASSSAGTSGEETQYF; CDR3 DNA: TGTGCCAGCAGTTCCGCGGGGACTAGCGGGGAAGAGACCCAGTACTTC
clone size: -; J gene: TRBJ1-1; D gene: -; CDR3 length: 15; V gene: TRBV6-5; CDR3 protein: CASSYGTKLGTEAFF; CDR3 DNA: TGTGCCAGCAGTTACGGGACAAAGCTGGGCACTGAAGCTTTCTTT
clone size: many; J gene: TRBJ1-1; D gene: -; CDR3 length: 13; V gene: TRBV24-1; CDR3 protein: CATQGHLNTEAFF; CDR3 DNA: TGTGCCACCCAGGGCCACCTGAACACTGAAGCTTTCTTT
clone size: few; J gene: TRBJ2-7; D gene: TRBD2; CDR3 length: 14; V gene: TRBV11-2; CDR3 protein: CASSYTSGTYEQYF; CDR3 DNA: TGTGCCAGCAGCTACACTAGCGGGACCTACGAGCAGTACTTC
clone size: many; J gene: TRBJ2-5; D gene: TRBD2; CDR3 length: 17; V gene: TRBV20-1; CDR3 protein: CSATPTRGRRIQETQYF; CDR3 DNA: TGCAGTGCCACGCCAACCCGCGGGAGACGAATCCAAGAGACCCAGTACTTC
clone size: -; J gene: TRBJ2-7; D gene: TRBD1; CDR3 length: 15; V gene: TRBV5-5; CDR3 protein: CASSSLDRVRYEQYF; CDR3 DNA: TGTGCCAGCAGCTCCTTGGACAGGGTGCGGTACGAGCAGTACTTC
clone size: -; J gene: TRBJ2-3; D gene: TRBD2; CDR3 length: 17; V gene: TRBV20-1; CDR3 protein: CCARVTAGGPSTDTQYF; CDR3 DNA: TGCTGCGCTAGAGTTACAGCGGGAGGGCCTAGCACAGATACGCAGTATTTT
clone size: many; J gene: TRBJ2-1; D gene: TRBD2; CDR3 length: 16; V gene: TRBV7-2; CDR3 protein: CASSSKREGIIYEQFF; CDR3 DNA: TGTGCCAGCAGCTCTAAGCGGGAGGGGATCATCTATGAGCAGTTCTTC
clone size: few; J gene: TRBJ2-3; D gene: -; CDR3 length: 16; V gene: TRBV10-3; CDR3 protein: CAISASSAELTDTQYF; CDR3 DNA: TGTGCCATCAGTGCCTCGAGCGCGGAGCTCACAGATACGCAGTATTTT
clone size: few; J gene: TRBJ2-1; D gene: -; CDR3 length: 14; V gene: TRBV7-8; CDR3 protein: CASSLVLERGEQFF; CDR3 DNA: TGTGCCAGCAGCTTAGTGTTGGAGCGAGGCGAGCAGTTCTTC
clone size: few; J gene: TRBJ2-7; D gene: -; CDR3 length: 14; V gene: TRBV5-4; CDR3 protein: CASSLRPVPEEQYF; CDR3 DNA: TGTGCCAGCAGCTTACGACCGGTTCCTGAGGAGCAGTACTTC
clone size: -; J gene: TRBJ2-7; D gene: -; CDR3 length: 16; V gene: TRBV20-1; CDR3 protein: CSARLEDRGRPYEQYF; CDR3 DNA: TGCAGTGCTAGGCTAGAGGACCGGGGACGGCCCTACGAGCAGTACTTC
clone size: -; J gene: TRBJ2-2; D gene: -; CDR3 length: 17; V gene: TRBV4-2; CDR3 protein: CASSQDPGGLNTGELFF; CDR3 DNA: TGTGCCAGCAGCCAAGATCCCGGGGGGCTGAACACCGGGGAGCTGTTTTTT
clone size: -; J gene: TRBJ2-5; D gene: -; CDR3 length: 14; V gene: TRBV9; CDR3 protein: CASSVGIAQETQYF; CDR3 DNA: TGTGCCAGCAGCGTGGGGATAGCTCAAGAGACCCAGTACTTC
clone size: many; J gene: TRBJ2-3; D gene: -; CDR3 length: 14; V gene: TRBV7-2; CDR3 protein: CASSLVASPDTQYF; CDR3 DNA: TGTGCCAGCAGCTTAGTGGCTAGCCCAGATACGCAGTATTTT
clone size: few; J gene: TRBJ1-2; D gene: TRBD1; CDR3 length: 17; V gene: TRBV5-5; CDR3 protein: CASSQIDRADSNYGYTF; CDR3 DNA: TGTGCCAGCAGCCAAATAGACAGGGCAGACTCAAACTATGGCTACACCTTC
clone size: -; J gene: TRBJ2-1; D gene: -; CDR3 length: 12; V gene: TRBV5-1; CDR3 protein: CGSSFGTGEQFF; CDR3 DNA: TGCGGCAGCAGCTTCGGTACAGGGGAGCAGTTCTTC
clone size: -; J gene: TRBJ1-1; D gene: -; CDR3 length: 15; V gene: TRBV20-1; CDR3 protein: CSANKGTVMNTEAFF; CDR3 DNA: TGCAGTGCTAACAAGGGGACGGTTATGAACACTGAAGCTTTCTTT
clone size: -; J gene: TRBJ2-6; D gene: -; CDR3 length: 16; V gene: TRBV20-1; CDR3 protein: CSARLHGGSGANVLTF; CDR3 DNA: TGCAGTGCTAGACTCCATGGAGGGTCTGGGGCCAACGTCCTGACTTTC
clone size: -; J gene: TRBJ2-7; D gene: TRBD1; CDR3 length: 14; V gene: TRBV10-3; CDR3 protein: CAISLTGTTYEQYF; CDR3 DNA: TGTGCCATCAGCCTGACAGGGACGACCTACGAGCAGTACTTC
clone size: -; J gene: TRBJ2-2; D gene: TRBD1; CDR3 length: 15; V gene: TRBV20-1; CDR3 protein: CSARGTGASTGELFF; CDR3 DNA: TGCAGTGCTAGAGGGACAGGGGCAAGTACCGGGGAGCTGTTTTTT
clone size: many; J gene: TRBJ2-7; D gene: TRBD2; CDR3 length: 15; V gene: TRBV10-3; CDR3 protein: CAISFTSGTSYEQYF; CDR3 DNA: TGTGCCATCAGCTTTACTAGCGGAACATCCTACGAGCAGTACTTC
clone size: -; J gene: TRBJ2-1; D gene: -; CDR3 length: 15; V gene: TRBV6-1; CDR3 protein: CASSEFRVRANEQFF; CDR3 DNA: TGTGCCAGCAGTGAGTTCCGTGTGCGGGCGAATGAGCAGTTCTTC
clone size: -; J gene: TRBJ2-7; D gene: -; CDR3 length: 14; V gene: TRBV10-3; CDR3 protein: CAIKTDFRSSEQYF; CDR3 DNA: TGTGCCATCAAAACAGATTTTAGGTCGTCCGAGCAGTACTTC
clone size: -; J gene: TRBJ2-1; D gene: -; CDR3 length: 15; V gene: TRBV20-1; CDR3 protein: CSATVGGSSYNEQFF; CDR3 DNA: TGCAGTGCCACCGTGGGCGGCTCCTCCTACAATGAGCAGTTCTTC
clone size: -; J gene: TRBJ2-5; D gene: -; CDR3 length: 10; V gene: TRBV29-1; CDR3 protein: CSVVQETQYF; CDR3 DNA: TGCAGCGTTGTCCAAGAGACCCAGTACTTC
clone size: -; J gene: TRBJ2-5; D gene: -; CDR3 length: 12; V gene: TRBV7-6; CDR3 protein: CASRGVEETQYF; CDR3 DNA: TGTGCCAGCAGAGGCGTGGAAGAGACCCAGTACTTC
clone size: many; J gene: TRBJ2-3; D gene: -; CDR3 length: 12; V gene: TRBV29-1; CDR3 protein: CSVAQGGNTQYF; CDR3 DNA: TGCAGCGTGGCCCAGGGGGGGAACACGCAGTATTTT
clone size: few; J gene: TRBJ2-1; D gene: -; CDR3 length: 16; V gene: TRBV20-1; CDR3 protein: CSARDPVSGSAREQFF; CDR3 DNA: TGCAGTGCTAGGGACCCCGTCAGCGGGTCGGCGCGTGAGCAGTTCTTC
clone size: -; J gene: TRBJ2-2; D gene: TRBD2; CDR3 length: 16; V gene: TRBV12-3/TRBV12-4; CDR3 protein: CASSGEGLTNTGELFF; CDR3 DNA: TGTGCCAGCAGTGGGGAGGGACTTACGAACACCGGGGAGCTGTTTTTT
clone size: few; J gene: TRBJ1-2; D gene: -; CDR3 length: 14; V gene: TRBV29-1; CDR3 protein: CSVGEGPGGYGYTF; CDR3 DNA: TGCAGCGTTGGAGAGGGGCCCGGGGGCTATGGCTACACCTTC
clone size: few; J gene: TRBJ2-1; D gene: TRBD2; CDR3 length: 17; V gene: TRBV27; CDR3 protein: CASSPRGGSGTYNEQFF; CDR3 DNA: TGTGCCAGCAGTCCCCGGGGGGGTAGCGGGACCTACAATGAGCAGTTCTTC
clone size: many; J gene: TRBJ1-5; D gene: -; CDR3 length: 13; V gene: TRBV12-3/TRBV12-4; CDR3 protein: CASSLQGNQPQHF; CDR3 DNA: TGTGCCAGCAGCTTACAGGGCAATCAGCCCCAGCATTTT
clone size: few; J gene: TRBJ2-1; D gene: TRBD2; CDR3 length: 16; V gene: TRBV4-1; CDR3 protein: CASSRTSGGSYNEQFF; CDR3 DNA: TGCGCCAGCAGCCGTACTAGCGGGGGTTCATACAATGAGCAGTTCTTC
clone size: few; J gene: TRBJ2-2; D gene: -; CDR3 length: 14; V gene: TRBV7-9; CDR3 protein: CASSGDTYTGELFF; CDR3 DNA: TGTGCCAGCAGCGGGGACACCTACACCGGGGAGCTGTTTTTT
clone size: -; J gene: TRBJ2-1; D gene: TRBD2; CDR3 length: 16; V gene: TRBV3-1; CDR3 protein: CASSSGLAGGINEQFF; CDR3 DNA: TGTGCCAGCAGCTCCGGACTAGCGGGGGGGATAAATGAGCAGTTCTTC
clone size: many; J gene: TRBJ1-5; D gene: TRBD1; CDR3 length: 14; V gene: TRBV27; CDR3 protein: CASSSTGGDQPQHF; CDR3 DNA: TGTGCCAGCAGTTCGACAGGGGGCGATCAGCCCCAGCATTTT
clone size: -; J gene: TRBJ2-1; D gene: -; CDR3 length: 17; V gene: TRBV7-9; CDR3 protein: CASSPRGAASSYNEQFF; CDR3 DNA: TGTGCCAGCAGCCCCAGGGGTGCGGCCAGCTCCTACAATGAGCAGTTCTTC
clone size: few; J gene: TRBJ1-3; D gene: -; CDR3 length: 16; V gene: TRBV9; CDR3 protein: CASSAALLFSGNTIYF; CDR3 DNA: TGTGCCAGCAGCGCGGCCCTCCTGTTCTCTGGAAACACCATATATTTT